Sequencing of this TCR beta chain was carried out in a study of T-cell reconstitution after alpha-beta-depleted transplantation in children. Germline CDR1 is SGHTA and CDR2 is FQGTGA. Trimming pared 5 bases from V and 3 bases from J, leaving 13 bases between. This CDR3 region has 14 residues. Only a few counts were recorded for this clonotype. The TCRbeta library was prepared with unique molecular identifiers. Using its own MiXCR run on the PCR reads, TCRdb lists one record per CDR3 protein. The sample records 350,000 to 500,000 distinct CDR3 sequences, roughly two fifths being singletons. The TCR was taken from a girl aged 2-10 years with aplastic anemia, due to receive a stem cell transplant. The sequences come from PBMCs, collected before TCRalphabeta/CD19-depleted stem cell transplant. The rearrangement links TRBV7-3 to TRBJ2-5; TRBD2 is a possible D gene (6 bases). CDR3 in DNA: TGTGCCAGCAGCCTCGGGGGTAGGGAAGAGACCCAGTACTTC. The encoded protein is CASSLGGREETQYF. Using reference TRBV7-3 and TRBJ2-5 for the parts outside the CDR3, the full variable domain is GAGVSQTPSNKVTEKGKYVELRCDPISGHTALYWYRQSLGQGPEFLIYFQGTGAADDSGLPNDRFFAVRPEGSVSTLKIQRTERGDSAVYLCASSLGGREETQYFGPGTRLLVL.